These T cell receptor beta chains were read from a single sample in a study of blood T cells in healthy people across ages. TCRdb fed the 5' RACE reads into MiXCR, producing one record per CDR3 protein. The table has roughly 1 million distinct CDR3 sequences, under 30% seen once. The same data also contributed to another study, on T cells of mothers and their children.

The sequenced material came from blood. Every receptor here comes from a girl aged 2-10 years in good health. Each CDR3 is given with its conserved first and last residue. A D gene is named only where the DNA matches it firmly. Rows give clone size only sometimes, using once, few, many, or a class for an expanded clone.

d_call	clone_size	cdr3_length	j_call	v_call	cdr3_aa	cdr3_nt
.	.	12	TRBJ1-2	TRBV20-1	CSARFGGYGYTF	TGCAGTGCTAGGTTTGGAGGCTATGGCTACACCTTC
.	few	13	TRBJ1-1	TRBV12-3/TRBV12-4	CANSQRTGTEAFF	TGTGCCAACAGCCAACGCACAGGCACTGAAGCTTTCTTT
.	.	15	TRBJ2-1	TRBV12-3/TRBV12-4	CASSIDRTAYNEQFF	TGTGCCAGCAGCATCGACAGGACCGCTTACAATGAGCAGTTCTTC
.	.	12	TRBJ1-2	TRBV7-9	CASSVTSLGYTF	TGTGCCAGCAGCGTTACGTCTCTTGGCTACACCTTC
.	.	14	TRBJ1-1	TRBV18	CASSPFPGNTEAFF	TGTGCCAGCTCACCATTCCCGGGGAACACTGAAGCTTTCTTT
.	.	15	TRBJ1-3	TRBV13	CASSLGPYSGNTIYF	TGTGCCAGCAGTCTAGGGCCGTACTCTGGAAACACCATATATTTT
.	.	18	TRBJ1-4	TRBV4-3	CASSQEALRINANEKLFF	TGCGCCAGCAGCCAAGAGGCGCTCAGGATCAACGCTAATGAAAAACTGTTTTTT
TRBD1	few	18	TRBJ1-2	TRBV29-1	CSADHPGGSNTPFYGYTF	TGCAGCGCAGATCACCCAGGGGGGTCAAACACACCATTCTATGGCTACACCTTC
TRBD1	.	15	TRBJ1-5	TRBV5-5	CASSLGGQGFQPQHF	TGTGCCAGCAGCTTGGGGGGACAGGGCTTCCAACCCCAGCATTTT
.	.	13	TRBJ2-3	TRBV27	CASSLAGWDTQYF	TGTGCCAGCAGTTTAGCGGGATGGGATACGCAGTATTTT
.	few	13	TRBJ1-4	TRBV2	CASSGVSGEKLFF	TGTGCCAGCAGTGGGGTGTCAGGTGAAAAACTGTTTTTT
.	.	16	TRBJ1-4	TRBV4-1	CASSVPVLISGEKLFF	TGCGCCAGCAGCGTCCCCGTTTTAATTTCAGGAGAAAAACTGTTTTTT
.	.	15	TRBJ2-7	TRBV7-8	CASSSLAIRAGEQYF	TGTGCCAGCAGCTCGTTAGCGATAAGAGCGGGCGAGCAGTACTTC
.	few	15	TRBJ1-1	TRBV12-3/TRBV12-4	CASSTLRSMNTEAFF	TGTGCCAGCAGTACTCTACGGTCCATGAACACTGAAGCTTTCTTT
.	few	16	TRBJ2-3	TRBV29-1	CSAGDSGGGLTDTQYF	TGCAGCGCCGGAGATTCAGGGGGGGGCCTCACAGATACGCAGTATTTT
TRBD1	.	14	TRBJ1-2	TRBV7-9	CASSFRGLTYGYTF	TGTGCCAGCAGCTTCAGGGGGCTTACCTATGGCTACACCTTC
.	.	15	TRBJ1-4	TRBV4-2	CASSQESLLGEKLFF	TGTGCCAGCAGCCAAGAGTCTCTACTGGGTGAAAAACTGTTTTTT
.	few	14	TRBJ2-1	TRBV7-2	CASSLDPGKNEQFF	TGTGCCAGCAGCTTAGATCCTGGGAAAAATGAGCAGTTCTTC
.	few	16	TRBJ2-1	TRBV6-1	CASSERSGWPLMWQFF	TGTGCCAGCAGTGAAAGGTCTGGCTGGCCCTTGATGTGGCAGTTCTTC
.	few	14	TRBJ1-1	TRBV4-3	CASSPKTPNTEAFF	TGCGCCAGCAGCCCAAAGACACCAAACACTGAAGCTTTCTTT
TRBD1	.	11	TRBJ1-1	TRBV25-1	CASSETGTWAF	TGTGCCAGCAGTGAGACAGGGACTTGGGCGTTT
.	.	13	TRBJ2-1	TRBV18	CASSPPEDMVRFF	TGTGCCAGCTCACCACCGGAGGACATGGTTCGGTTCTTC
TRBD1	.	14	TRBJ1-4	TRBV2	CASSWDRTNEKLFF	TGTGCCAGCAGTTGGGACAGAACGAATGAAAAACTGTTTTTT
.	.	16	TRBJ2-7	TRBV28	CASSLGLVRRPPEQYF	TGTGCCAGCAGTTTAGGGTTAGTACGGAGACCCCCCGAGCAGTACTTC
TRBD2	few	14	TRBJ2-7	TRBV20-1	CSAILFSGSYEQYF	TGCAGTGCTATCCTATTTAGCGGGTCCTACGAGCAGTACTTC
.	few	13	TRBJ2-7	TRBV29-1	CSVRVVGVGEQYF	TGCAGCGTAAGAGTGGTAGGGGTCGGAGAGCAGTACTTC
.	.	16	TRBJ2-2	TRBV18	CASSPLAQGVTGELFF	TGTGCCAGCTCACCACTGGCACAGGGTGTCACCGGGGAGCTGTTTTTT
TRBD2	.	16	TRBJ2-3	TRBV27	CASSLAGGPYTDTQYF	TGTGCCAGCAGTCTGGCGGGGGGTCCGTACACAGATACGCAGTATTTT
TRBD2	.	15	TRBJ2-7	TRBV2	CASIGLAGGLYEQYF	TGTGCCAGCATCGGTCTAGCGGGAGGACTCTACGAGCAGTACTTC
.	.	14	TRBJ2-2	TRBV20-1	CSASELVNTGELFF	TGCAGTGCTAGCGAATTGGTAAACACCGGGGAGCTGTTTTTT
.	once	16	TRBJ2-5	TRBV7-3	CASSLNGRGNQETQYF	TGTGCCAGCAGCTTAAATGGCAGGGGAAACCAAGAGACCCAGTACTTC
.	few	17	TRBJ1-5	TRBV19	CASSSRTDPGGNQPQHF	TGTGCCAGTAGTTCCCGGACTGATCCAGGGGGCAATCAGCCCCAGCATTTT
.	few	14	TRBJ1-1	TRBV5-1	CASRWIFMNTEAFF	TGCGCCAGCAGGTGGATCTTCATGAACACTGAAGCTTTCTTT
.	.	15	TRBJ2-5	TRBV7-9	CASVGITPGAETQYF	TGTGCCAGCGTGGGGATCACCCCCGGGGCAGAGACCCAGTACTTC
TRBD2	.	17	TRBJ2-5	TRBV6-2/TRBV6-3	CANPLPALAGGSETQYF	TGTGCCAATCCCCTTCCGGCACTAGCGGGGGGGAGCGAGACCCAGTACTTC
.	few	17	TRBJ1-4	TRBV7-9	CASSPQKTGTHNEKLFF	TGTGCCAGCAGCCCCCAAAAGACAGGTACCCACAATGAAAAACTGTTTTTT
.	.	17	TRBJ1-3	TRBV4-3	CASSQDRIAGTGNTIYF	TGCGCCAGCAGCCAAGATCGGATCGCGGGGACTGGAAACACCATATATTTT
.	few	14	TRBJ1-1	TRBV5-1	CASSLPGFRTEAFF	TGCGCCAGCAGCCTTCCAGGGTTTAGGACTGAAGCTTTCTTT
.	.	15	TRBJ1-2	TRBV5-1	CASSLEGSRGRGYTF	TGCGCCAGCAGCTTGGAAGGATCACGGGGTCGTGGCTACACCTTC
TRBD2	.	14	TRBJ2-1	TRBV12-3/TRBV12-4	CASSPGGAENEQFF	TGTGCCAGCAGTCCCGGGGGGGCCGAGAATGAGCAGTTCTTC
TRBD1	few	13	TRBJ1-1	TRBV20-1	CSARSETGLEAFF	TGCAGTGCTAGATCCGAGACAGGGCTTGAAGCTTTCTTT
.	few	12	TRBJ1-2	TRBV28	CASSTGPYGYTF	TGTGCCAGCAGTACAGGGCCCTATGGCTACACCTTC
.	many	14	TRBJ2-5	TRBV4-1	CASSQGSPQETQYF	TGCGCCAGCAGCCAAGGGTCCCCCCAAGAGACCCAGTACTTC
.	few	15	TRBJ2-7	TRBV7-9	CASSYAGTTTYEQYF	TGTGCCAGCAGCTACGCCGGGACAACGACCTACGAGCAGTACTTC
.	few	13	TRBJ2-5	TRBV29-1	CSTGGRLQETQYF	TGCAGCACTGGGGGGCGACTCCAAGAGACCCAGTACTTC
.	few	13	TRBJ1-1	TRBV4-3	CASSQDRGAEAFF	TGCGCCAGCAGCCAAGATAGGGGCGCTGAAGCTTTCTTT
TRBD1	.	13	TRBJ2-1	TRBV7-9	CAGGQGTYNEQFF	TGTGCCGGGGGACAGGGGACCTACAATGAGCAGTTCTTC
.	.	11	TRBJ1-2	TRBV7-9	CASSQGSGYTF	TGTGCCAGCAGCCAGGGGAGTGGCTACACCTTC
.	.	13	TRBJ2-7	TRBV6-2/TRBV6-3	CASSYPGPYEQYF	TGTGCCAGCAGTTACCCTGGTCCTTACGAGCAGTACTTC
TRBD1	few	11	TRBJ2-3	TRBV20-1	CSRVTGGGQYF	TGCAGTCGAGTAACAGGGGGAGGGCAGTATTTT
.	.	15	TRBJ2-5	TRBV24-1	CATSVGRGAAETQYF	TGTGCCACCAGTGTCGGCAGGGGCGCAGCAGAGACCCAGTACTTC
TRBD1	many	14	TRBJ2-1	TRBV19	CASRKTGEVNEQFF	TGTGCCAGTAGGAAGACAGGGGAGGTCAATGAGCAGTTCTTC
.	few	14	TRBJ1-1	TRBV12-3/TRBV12-4	CASTDDTLRTEAFF	TGTGCCAGCACCGACGACACCTTGCGGACTGAAGCTTTCTTT